A few counts support the clone carrying this TCR beta chain. These data belong to a study of blood T cell repertoires in COVID-19. About the research overall: T cells, B-cell-depleted T cells, or PBMCs provided the cDNA or gDNA that served as material.

Trimming took off 3 bases at V and 1 base at J, with 6 bases between the two ends. Germline V gene data show CDR1 as MNHNS and CDR2 as SASEGT. The CDR3 sequence is 14 residues long. In the source study's methods: Using reference gene primer amplification, nucleated cell counts were estimated. Profiled with immunoSEQ multiplex PCR; TCRdb holds only in-frame clones, not every one. V and J calls and clone size come straight from that table; D and trimming were deduced from the DNA. The sample yields roughly 400,000 clones, approximately 91% seen once. Cohorts were assigned according to the clinical history that participants reported. Up to 2 weeks before entering the study, exposed participants had met a COVID-19 case.

This sequence joins TRBV6-1 and TRBJ2-2; tentative D call: TRBD2 (5 bases). The sequence derives from a woman in her late teens or twenties who had been exposed to COVID-19. Material for sequencing was PBMCs or T cells enriched from blood (not recorded which). For the CDR3, the DNA is TGTGCCAGCAGTGACGCGGGGAACACCGGGGAGCTGTTTTTT. This sequence encodes CASSDAGNTGELFF.